The sequence of this T cell receptor beta chain was determined in a study of blood T cell repertoires in COVID-19 (dated by TCRdb to about 2020). About the full investigation: Samples covering the acute and convalescent phases of COVID-19 were provided by collaborators in the United States, Italy and Spain. The material from the prospective study consisted of cDNA or gDNA derived from T cells, B-cell-depleted T cells, or PBMCs. The dataset comprised deeply sampled blood TCRbeta repertoires from subjects exposed to, actively infected with, or recovered from COVID-19. A freely available public database, intended as a resource for researchers studying the immune response to SARS-CoV-2, is where the repertoires were released. Samples were obtained from the ongoing ImmuneRACE study (first 160 participants) and from about 1,300 subjects provided by 6 global collaborators. Nearly every sample came with metadata listing a de-identified subject ID, COVID-19 status, age in years and sex. Where HLA class I and class II types were available, the types were taken from metadata supplied by the sample provider, not from assay-based typing.

Reading the germline V gene gives CDR1 MGHRA and CDR2 YSYEKL. Trimming costs V 4 bases and J 7 bases, and their ends lie 26 bases apart. The CDR3 sequence holds 19 residues, the cysteine and phenylalanine included. Only the CDR3 region is kept as DNA, spanning 57 bases read in frame from base 1. Participants in the prospective study were aged roughly 18 to 90 years, lived in under 30 United States geographic areas, and enrolled through a virtual design. To assign participants to cohorts, the prospective study relied on clinical history that participants themselves reported in a screening survey and a study questionnaire. For ImmuneRACE Cohort 3, a participant was defined as recovered based on two consecutive negative NP/OP PCR tests, clearance by a healthcare professional, or resolution of symptoms. Mobile phlebotomists in the prospective study collected whole blood, serum and a nasopharyngeal or oropharyngeal swab from every participant. Additional blood draws and questionnaires over an approximately 2-month period could optionally be provided by prospective study participants. Blood samples from the prospective study were shipped frozen or at room temperature prior to DNA extraction.

Comments on this clone: Its binding antigen is unknown. Within one base of it there is no much larger clone, and no base qualities were kept.

TCRbeta CDR3 regions were amplified from genomic DNA by means of the immunoSEQ Assay, a bias-controlled multiplex PCR. For the original study's pipeline: Nucleated cell counts per sample were estimated from amplification of reference gene primers within the assay. To quantify the absolute abundance of each unique TCRbeta CDR3 rearrangement, sequence reads were collapsed and filtered. For each sample, productive Simpson clonality was calculated as the square root of Simpson's diversity index across productive rearrangements. The immuneACCESS repertoire file appears here via TCRdb, limited to in-frame rearrangements. These files lack a portion of the clones; in checked studies, under half of the deficit traces to unresolved V genes, and the cause of the others is not known. D and trimming were read from the DNA, whereas the V and J calls and clone size are those reported in that table. The sample includes about 290,000 clones, with 75% to 90% observed a single time. In total, the top ten clones hold about 1.8% of the sample.

Broad study findings and their caveats: The amount of clinical and demographic metadata varied by source and participant and was provided uncurated.

The sample comprised PBMCs or T cells enriched from blood (not recorded which). The rearrangement combines TRBV4-1 with TRBJ1-6; matching of 5 bases hints at TRBD1 as the D gene. The clonotype comes from a woman aged 40-49 years who had recovered from COVID-19. The CDR3 reads as follows: CASSPPRGEGGLNNSPLHF. The DNA sequence reads TGCGCCAGCAGCCCCCCTAGGGGTGAAGGCGGCCTTAACAATTCACCCCTCCACTTT.